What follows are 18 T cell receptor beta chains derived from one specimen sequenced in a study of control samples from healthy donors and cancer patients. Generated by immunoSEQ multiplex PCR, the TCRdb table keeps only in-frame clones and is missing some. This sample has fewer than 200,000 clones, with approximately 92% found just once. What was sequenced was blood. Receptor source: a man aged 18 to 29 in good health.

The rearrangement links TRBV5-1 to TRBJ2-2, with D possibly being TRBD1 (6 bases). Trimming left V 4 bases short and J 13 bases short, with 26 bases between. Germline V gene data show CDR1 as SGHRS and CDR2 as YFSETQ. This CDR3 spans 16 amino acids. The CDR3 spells CASSQTGQIFTVGLFF. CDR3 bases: TGCGCCAGCAGCCAAACCGGACAGATCTTCACCGTTGGGCTGTTTTTT.

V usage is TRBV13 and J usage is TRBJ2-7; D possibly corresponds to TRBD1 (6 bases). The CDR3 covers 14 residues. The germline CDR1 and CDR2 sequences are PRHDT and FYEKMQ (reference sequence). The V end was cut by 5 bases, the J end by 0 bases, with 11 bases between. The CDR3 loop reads CASSLRQVSYEQYF. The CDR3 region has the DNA TGTGCCAGCAGCCTAAGACAGGTCTCCTACGAGCAGTACTTC.

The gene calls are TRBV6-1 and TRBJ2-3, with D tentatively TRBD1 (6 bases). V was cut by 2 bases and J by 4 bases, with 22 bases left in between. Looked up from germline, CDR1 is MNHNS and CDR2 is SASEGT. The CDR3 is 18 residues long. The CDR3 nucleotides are TGTGCCAGCAGTGAAAGGGAGTGGGGGAAAGGGGGTGCAGATACGCAGTATTTT. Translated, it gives CASSEREWGKGGADTQYF.

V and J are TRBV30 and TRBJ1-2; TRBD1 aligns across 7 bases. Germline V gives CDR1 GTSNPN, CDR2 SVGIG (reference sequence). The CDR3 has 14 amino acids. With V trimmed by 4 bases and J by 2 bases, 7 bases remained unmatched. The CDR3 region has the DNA TGTGCCTGGACCCCGGGACAGCCCAACTATGGCTACACCTTC. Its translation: CAWTPGQPNYGYTF.

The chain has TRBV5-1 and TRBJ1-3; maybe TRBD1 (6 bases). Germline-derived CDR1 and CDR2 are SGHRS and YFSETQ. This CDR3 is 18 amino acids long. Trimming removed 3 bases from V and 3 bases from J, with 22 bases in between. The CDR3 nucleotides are TGCGCCAGCAGCTACGTCCTGGGGGGCGCGGACAATGGAAACACCATATATTTT. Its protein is CASSYVLGGADNGNTIYF.

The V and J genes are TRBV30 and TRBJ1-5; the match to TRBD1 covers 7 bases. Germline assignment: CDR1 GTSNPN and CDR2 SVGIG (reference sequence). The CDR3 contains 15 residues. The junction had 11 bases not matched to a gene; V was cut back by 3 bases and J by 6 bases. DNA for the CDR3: TGTGCCTGGAGGGAAAAAGGGGGCCGGGGTCAGCCCCAGCATTTT. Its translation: CAWREKGGRGQPQHF.

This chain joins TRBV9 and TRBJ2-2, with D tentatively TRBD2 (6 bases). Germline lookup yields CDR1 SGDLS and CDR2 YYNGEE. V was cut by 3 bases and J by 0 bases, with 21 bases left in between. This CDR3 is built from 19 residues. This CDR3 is CASSESAWGEVANTGELFF. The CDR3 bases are TGTGCCAGCAGCGAGAGTGCCTGGGGGGAAGTTGCGAACACCGGGGAGCTGTTTTTT.

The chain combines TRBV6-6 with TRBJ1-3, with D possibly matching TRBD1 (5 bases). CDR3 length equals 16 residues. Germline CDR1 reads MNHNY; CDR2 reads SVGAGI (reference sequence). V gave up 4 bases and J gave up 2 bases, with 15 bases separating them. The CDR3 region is CASSSNEGVAGNTIYF. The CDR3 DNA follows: TGTGCCAGCAGTTCCAATGAAGGGGTAGCTGGAAACACCATATATTTT.

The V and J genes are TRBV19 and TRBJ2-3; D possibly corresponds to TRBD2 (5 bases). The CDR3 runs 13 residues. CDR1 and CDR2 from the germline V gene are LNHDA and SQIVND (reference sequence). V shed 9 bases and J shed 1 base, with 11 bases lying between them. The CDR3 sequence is CASAIGGTDTQYF. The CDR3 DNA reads TGTGCCAGCGCGATCGGGGGCACAGATACGCAGTATTTT.

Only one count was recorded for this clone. CDR3 residues: CASSLAQDRGGGYEQYF. CDR3 bases: TGTGCCAGCAGCTTAGCCCAAGACAGGGGAGGAGGCTACGAGCAGTACTTC. V usage is TRBV11-2 and J usage is TRBJ2-7; TRBD1 matches 8 bases. Germline V lookup: CDR1 SGHAT, CDR2 FQNNGV. The trim removed 1 base at V and 3 bases at J, leaving 11 bases unmatched. There are 17 residues in the CDR3.

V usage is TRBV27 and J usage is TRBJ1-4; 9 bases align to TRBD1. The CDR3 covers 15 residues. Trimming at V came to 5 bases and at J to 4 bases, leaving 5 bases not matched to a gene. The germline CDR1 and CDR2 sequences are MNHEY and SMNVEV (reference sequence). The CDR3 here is CASSRTGANNEKLFF. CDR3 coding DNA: TGTGCCAGCAGTAGGACAGGGGCTAATAATGAAAAACTGTTTTTT.

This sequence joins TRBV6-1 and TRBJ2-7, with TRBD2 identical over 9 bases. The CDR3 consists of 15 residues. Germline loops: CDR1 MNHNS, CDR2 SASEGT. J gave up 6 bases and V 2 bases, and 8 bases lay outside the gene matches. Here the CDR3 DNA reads TGTGCCAGCAGTGAATTAGGTGCGGGGGGGTCCGAGCAGTACTTC. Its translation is CASSELGAGGSEQYF.

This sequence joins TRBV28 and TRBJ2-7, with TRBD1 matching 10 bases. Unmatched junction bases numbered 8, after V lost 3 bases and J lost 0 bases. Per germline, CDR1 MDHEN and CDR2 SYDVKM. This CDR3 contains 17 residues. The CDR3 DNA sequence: TGTGCCAGCAGTTTTCCTTTGGACAGGGGGTCCTCCTACGAGCAGTACTTC. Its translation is CASSFPLDRGSSYEQYF.

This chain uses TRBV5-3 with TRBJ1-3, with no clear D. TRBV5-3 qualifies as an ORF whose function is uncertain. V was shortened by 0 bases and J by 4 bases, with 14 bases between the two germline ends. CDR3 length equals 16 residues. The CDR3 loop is CARSLVWAPGGNTIYF. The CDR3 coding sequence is TGTGCCAGAAGCTTGGTATGGGCCCCAGGAGGAAACACCATATATTTT.

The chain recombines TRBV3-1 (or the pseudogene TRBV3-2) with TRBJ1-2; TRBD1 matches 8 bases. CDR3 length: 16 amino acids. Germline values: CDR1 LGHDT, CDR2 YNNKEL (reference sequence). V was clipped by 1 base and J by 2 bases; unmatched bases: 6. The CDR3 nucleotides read TGTGCCAGCAGCCAAGCCGGCTGGACAGGGAACTATGGCTACACCTTC. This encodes CASSQAGWTGNYGYTF.

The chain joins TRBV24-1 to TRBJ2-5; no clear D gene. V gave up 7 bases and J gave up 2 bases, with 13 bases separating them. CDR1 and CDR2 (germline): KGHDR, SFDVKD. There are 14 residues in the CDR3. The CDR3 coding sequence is TGTGCCACCAGCGAGACTCGGCGGCAAGAGACCCAGTACTTC. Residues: CATSETRRQETQYF.

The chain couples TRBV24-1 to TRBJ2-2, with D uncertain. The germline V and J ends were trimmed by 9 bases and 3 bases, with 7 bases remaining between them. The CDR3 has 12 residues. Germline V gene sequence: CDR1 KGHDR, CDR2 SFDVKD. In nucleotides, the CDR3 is TGTGCCACCGATGGGGACACCGGGGAGCTGTTTTTT. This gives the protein CATDGDTGELFF.

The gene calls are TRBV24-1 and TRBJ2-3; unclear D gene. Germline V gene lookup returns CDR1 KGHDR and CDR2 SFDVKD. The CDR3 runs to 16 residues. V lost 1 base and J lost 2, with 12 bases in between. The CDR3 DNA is TGTGCCACCAGTGATTTTAAGGTTTCTCTCACAGATACGCAGTATTTT. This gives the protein CATSDFKVSLTDTQYF.